Below, 27 T cell receptor beta chains from the same sample are listed, as sequenced in a study of regulatory T cells in long-lasting Graves disease. Relying on iRepertoire HTBI primers and Arm-PCR of CDR3 regions, the team built TCR beta libraries. TCRdb re-analysed the multiplex PCR reads in MiXCR, keeping a single row per CDR3 protein. The table records hundreds of thousands of distinct CDR3 sequences, 15% to 20% of them present only once. As for time point: newly diagnosed GD, antithyroid drugs for less than 3 months. PBMC RNA served as the TCR library source. This same sample was also part of a study on T cells in Graves' hyperthyroidism and ophthalmopathy.

Sequenced here: peripheral blood mononuclear cells (PBMCs), sampled at new diagnosis, from a patient treated with antithyroid drugs. Receptors were obtained from a woman aged 40 to 65 with Graves disease.

The chain joins TRBV6-5 to TRBJ1-1, with D hard to call. This CDR3 contains 16 residues. Trimming took off 4 bases at V and 2 bases at J, with 17 bases between the two ends. Per germline, CDR1 MNHEY and CDR2 SVGAGI. CDR3 DNA sequence: TGTGCCAGCAGTTCAACCCCCACGATCCGAAACACTGAAGCTTTCTTT. Translation: CASSSTPTIRNTEAFF.

There are many counts of this clonotype. The V gene is TRBV11-2, the J gene TRBJ1-4; tentative D call: TRBD1 (5 bases). This CDR3 has 14 residues. CDR1 is SGHAT, CDR2 FQNNGV, per germline. Trimming removed 5 bases from V and 7 bases from J, with 14 bases in between. The CDR3 loop reads CASSTIRTREKLFF. The CDR3 region has the DNA TGTGCCAGCAGCACCATCCGGACACGTGAAAAACTGTTTTTT.

This clonotype has at least ten counts. V is TRBV5-1 and J is TRBJ2-3; D not resolved. With 0 bases removed from V and 0 bases from J, the gap between germline ends came to 11 bases. The CDR3 extends over 16 amino acids. CDR1 is SGHRS, CDR2 YFSETQ, per germline. CDR3 coding DNA: TGCGCCAGCAGCTTGGGGTCCCTAGAAAGCACAGATACGCAGTATTTT. Its protein product is CASSLGSLESTDTQYF.

The rearrangement joins TRBV5-1 to TRBJ1-1; a possible D gene is TRBD1 (6 bases). The germline V gene has CDR1 SGHRS and CDR2 YFSETQ. This CDR3 has 14 residues. V lost 3 bases to trimming and J lost 11 bases, with 20 bases between them. The CDR3 nucleotides are TGCGCCAGCAGCTCGAGGGGTGAGGGGGGCGAGGCTTTCTTT. It yields the protein CASSSRGEGGEAFF.

This clonotype has a count of ten or more. The genes are TRBV2 and TRBJ2-2; 11 bases match TRBD2. The junction had 2 bases not matched to a gene; V was cut back by 8 bases and J by 6 bases. CDR1 is SNHLY and CDR2 is FYNNEI in the germline V gene. The CDR3 spans 13 residues. The CDR3 region is CASVAGGPGELFF. DNA of the CDR3: TGTGCCAGCGTAGCGGGGGGGCCCGGGGAGCTGTTTTTT.

This chain uses TRBV6-2 or TRBV6-3 with TRBJ1-4; 8 nucleotides agree with TRBD1. CDR3 length equals 15 residues. With 5 bases clipped from V and 0 bases from J, the junction kept 2 bases outside the gene matches. Germline V CDR1 and CDR2: MNHEY, SVGEGT. CDR3 sequence reads: CASSDRGATNEKLFF. CDR3 DNA: TGTGCCAGCAGTGACAGGGGCGCAACTAATGAAAAACTGTTTTTT.

In its sample, this clonotype was seen a few times. The V call is TRBV20-1, the J call TRBJ2-7; D unresolved. Germline-derived CDR1 and CDR2 are DFQATT and SNEGSKA (reference sequence). The CDR3 spans 14 residues. V dropped 2 bases and J dropped 0 bases, with 11 bases sitting between them. Written as DNA, the CDR3 is TGCAGTGCTAGAAAACAGCCTTACTCCTACGAGCAGTACTTC. Translating gives CSARKQPYSYEQYF.

The table lists this clonotype with a few counts. The chain links TRBV2 to TRBJ1-5; 8 bases fit TRBD1. After removal of 5 bases from V and 6 bases from J, the junction contained 9 bases not matched to a gene. Germline V gene lookup returns CDR1 SNHLY and CDR2 FYNNEI. The CDR3 consists of 15 residues. CDR3 in DNA: TGTGCCAGCAGTCCGACAGGGGAGATCTCTCAGCCCCAGCATTTT. As protein: CASSPTGEISQPQHF. Together with reference TRBV2 and TRBJ1-5, the CDR3 gives the full variable domain: EPEVTQTPSHQVTQMGQEVILRCVPISNHLYFYWYRQILGQKVEFLVSFYNNEISEKSEIFDDQFSVERPDGSNFTLKIRSTKLEDSAMYFCASSPTGEISQPQHFGDGTRLSIL.

The chain employs TRBV6-1 and TRBJ1-3; weak D call: TRBD1 (5 bases). The germline V gene has CDR1 MNHNS and CDR2 SASEGT. The CDR3 totals 14 residues. V shed 6 bases and J shed 1 base, with 10 bases lying between them. The CDR3 here is CASRNQGSGNTIYF. Here the CDR3 DNA reads TGTGCCAGCAGGAACCAGGGTTCTGGAAACACCATATATTTT.

This clonotype was recorded many times. This chain links TRBV5-1 with TRBJ1-1, with D hard to call. V lost 7 bases to trimming and J lost 4 bases, with 17 bases between them. Germline CDR1 SGHRS, CDR2 YFSETQ. CDR3 length equals 14 residues. CDR3 coding DNA: TGCGCCAGCTGGGCTGGGGAATTGGGCACTGAAGCTTTCTTT. Translating gives CASWAGELGTEAFF.

This chain uses TRBV5-6 with TRBJ2-1, with 12 nucleotides matching TRBD2. V trimming: 4 bases; J trimming: 4 bases; junction bases outside the gene matches: 6. Germline V gene sequence: CDR1 SGHDT, CDR2 YYEEEE. This CDR3 is 16 amino acids long. The DNA of the CDR3 is TGTGCCAGCAGCAGAACTAGCGGGGGGATGTACAATGAGCAGTTCTTC. As protein: CASSRTSGGMYNEQFF.

This clonotype was seen at least ten times. The chain is built from TRBV24-1 and TRBJ2-3; D not certain. Trimming took off 1 base at V and 4 bases at J, with 8 bases between the two ends. CDR3 size: 14 residues. Per the germline V gene, CDR1 is KGHDR and CDR2 is SFDVKD. The chain's CDR3 is CATSDLRDSDTQYF. As DNA, the CDR3 is TGTGCCACCAGTGATTTACGAGACTCAGATACGCAGTATTTT.

The rearrangement links TRBV19 to TRBJ1-5, with 7 bases fitting TRBD1. V lost 5 bases and J lost 4; bases outside the gene matches: 11. Per germline, CDR1 LNHDA and CDR2 SQIVND (reference sequence). This CDR3 is 16 amino acids long. The CDR3 bases are TGTGCCAGTAGTCGGACAGGCGGGTTCCTGAATCAGCCCCAGCATTTT. Translated: CASSRTGGFLNQPQHF.

J is TRBJ2-1 and V is TRBV14, with 11 bases aligning to TRBD1. CDR1 is SGHDN, CDR2 FVKESK, per germline. The V and J ends lost 2 bases and 8 bases, in that order; junction bases with no gene match: 5. The CDR3 contains 15 residues. The CDR3: CASSQWGQGDDEQFF. The CDR3 DNA reads as TGTGCCAGCAGCCAATGGGGACAGGGGGACGATGAGCAGTTCTTC.

This clonotype appeared many times. In DNA form, the CDR3 reads TGTGCCAGCAGCCATGACAGATATAATGAAAAACTGTTTTTT. Residues: CASSHDRYNEKLFF. The chain recombines TRBV3-1 with TRBJ1-4, with a possible D match to TRBD1 (5 bases). CDR3 size: 14 residues. CDR1 and CDR2 from the germline V gene are LGHDT and YNNKEL (reference sequence). V gave up 3 bases and J gave up 4 bases, with 9 bases separating them.

In its sample, this clonotype was seen many times. The V and J genes are TRBV18 and TRBJ2-7; D is possibly TRBD2 (6 bases). This CDR3 region has 14 residues. V was pared by 3 bases and J by 5 bases, with 14 bases between. CDR1 is KGHSH and CDR2 is LQKENI in the germline V gene. The CDR3 bases are TGTGCCAGCTCACCTACTAGCTCCGTCGACGAGCAGTACTTC. Translating it yields CASSPTSSVDEQYF.

Comment on this clonotype: A much larger clone differs by one base, so this may be a read error. This sequence joins TRBV18 and TRBJ2-1; D is unclear. TRBJ2-5 matches the DNA end more closely, so the J call is doubtful. Germline V gene data show CDR1 as KGHSH and CDR2 as LQKENI. This CDR3 region has 12 residues. The CDR3 DNA reads as TGTGCCAGCTCACCAACCTGCGAGACCCAGTACTTC. Its translation: CASSPTCETQYF.

This clonotype was recorded a few times. V and J are TRBV19 and TRBJ2-3; 12 bases agree with TRBD2. Germline V gives CDR1 LNHDA, CDR2 SQIVND (reference sequence). The trim removed 10 bases at V and 4 bases at J, leaving 3 bases unmatched. The CDR3 is 13 amino acids. CDR3 amino acids: CATSGGAADTQYF. Here the CDR3 DNA reads TGTGCCACTAGCGGGGGGGCGGCAGATACGCAGTATTTT.

The V and J genes are TRBV6-2 or TRBV6-3 and TRBJ2-7; TRBD2 matches at 8 bases. V shed 0 bases and J 0 bases; nucleotides not matched to a gene: 4. Per the germline V gene, CDR1 is MNHEY and CDR2 is SVGEGT. This CDR3 contains 16 residues. Here the CDR3 reads CASSYSSRGDSYEQYF. The CDR3 nucleotides are TGTGCCAGCAGTTACTCATCGCGGGGGGACTCCTACGAGCAGTACTTC.

This rearrangement joins TRBV18 to TRBJ2-6, with D uncertain. This CDR3 contains 15 residues. The germline V gene encodes CDR1 KGHSH and CDR2 LQKENI. V lost 3 bases and J 1 base, leaving 7 bases between the germline ends. CDR3 residues: CASSPLGSGANVLTF. CDR3 bases: TGTGCCAGCTCACCTCTGGGATCTGGGGCCAACGTCCTGACTTTC.

This clonotype was picked up many times. The rearrangement links TRBV12-3 or TRBV12-4 to TRBJ2-3; TRBD1 matches 8 bases. Losses at the gene ends were 5 bases for V and 1 base for J; bases not matched to a gene: 5. The CDR3 sequence is 15 residues long. The CDR3 nucleotides are TGTGCCAGCAGTGGACAGGGCTTTGGCACAGATACGCAGTATTTT. As protein: CASSGQGFGTDTQYF.

The sample holds many counts of this clonotype. The chain combines TRBV11-2 with TRBJ1-1; D is unresolved. This CDR3 region has 14 residues. Germline V lookup: CDR1 SGHAT, CDR2 FQNNGV. The germline V and J ends were trimmed by 0 bases and 1 base, with 6 bases remaining between them. CDR3 DNA sequence: TGTGCCAGCAGCTTAGAATGGAAGAACACTGAAGCTTTCTTT. Its translation: CASSLEWKNTEAFF.

This clonotype came up many times. The V and J genes are TRBV12-3 or TRBV12-4 and TRBJ1-1; D call uncertain. Trimming removed 2 bases at V and 4 bases at J, with 14 bases between. CDR3 length: 15 residues. CDR3 loop: CASSLRGSLSTEAFF. The CDR3 nucleotides are TGTGCCAGCAGTTTACGGGGTAGTCTGAGCACTGAAGCTTTCTTT.

This clonotype was observed many times. This chain uses TRBV12-3 or TRBV12-4 with TRBJ1-6; no reliable D call. CDR3 length: 15 residues. V was pared by 4 bases and J by 10 bases, with 17 bases between. The CDR3 DNA reads TGTGCCAGCAGTTCGGGGTGGATCACGGGCTCACCCCTCCACTTT. Its translation is CASSSGWITGSPLHF.

There are a few counts of this clonotype. The chain employs TRBV27 and TRBJ1-4; a possible D gene is TRBD1 (5 bases). From germline, CDR1 is MNHEY and CDR2 SMNVEV (reference sequence). The CDR3 length is 16 residues. V was clipped by 6 bases and J by 6 bases, with 20 bases between them. The CDR3 sequence is CASSGSVGRVHEKLFF. DNA of the CDR3: TGTGCCAGCAGCGGATCGGTCGGCAGGGTTCATGAAAAACTGTTTTTT.

The gene calls are TRBV20-1 and TRBJ2-7, with D perhaps assigned TRBD1 or TRBD2 (5 bases each). V was pared by 6 bases and J by 7 bases, with 16 bases between. In germline, CDR1 is DFQATT, CDR2 SNEGSKA (reference sequence). This CDR3 region has 12 residues. CDR3: CSAEGPAVEQYF. The CDR3 DNA reads TGCAGTGCAGAGGGGCCGGCGGTGGAGCAGTACTTC.

The CDR3 nucleotides are TGTGCCACCCCCTGCAGGGAGAGGCCGGGGGAGCAGTACTTC. Translating it yields CATPCRERPGEQYF. The rearrangement links TRBV12-3 or TRBV12-4 to TRBJ2-7; either TRBD1 or TRBD2 may fit D (5 bases each). V was pared by 10 bases and J by 7 bases, with 23 bases between. The CDR3 has 14 residues.